The 9 T cell receptor beta chains reported below all come from one sample, sequenced in a study of blood T cell repertoires in COVID-19. Assay: immunoSEQ multiplex PCR; the TCRdb copy retains only in-frame clones and omits some. The sample holds about 300,000 clones, about 91% seen once. Sequenced input: peripheral blood. These receptors were obtained from a woman in her 30s who had recovered from COVID-19.

The chain has TRBV7-2 and TRBJ2-1, with TRBD1 as a possible D gene (6 bases). Trimming took 5 bases from V and 9 from J, leaving 23 bases between them. From germline, CDR1 is SGHTA and CDR2 FQGNSA. The CDR3 extends over 16 amino acids. The CDR3 loop reads CASSRSYTGRDIEQFF. CDR3 DNA sequence: TGTGCCAGCAGCAGATCCTATACCGGCCGGGACATTGAGCAGTTCTTC.

The CDR3 region has the DNA TGTGCCAGCAGTTACGGACTCAGTGGATTGTACCAAGAGACCCAGTACTTC. As protein: CASSYGLSGLYQETQYF. The chain carries TRBV6-2 or TRBV6-3 and TRBJ2-5, with D maybe TRBD2 (5 bases). Trimming took off 2 bases at V and 0 bases at J, with 16 bases between the two ends. There are 17 residues in the CDR3. Germline V gene sequence: CDR1 MNHEY, CDR2 SVGEGT.

This sequence joins TRBV29-1 and TRBJ2-7, with D maybe TRBD1 (7 bases). This CDR3 comprises 13 residues. CDR1 SQVTM and CDR2 ANQGSEA come from the germline V gene. V was pared by 6 bases and J by 4 bases, with 16 bases between. CDR3 amino acids: CSVRTGREYEQYF. The CDR3, as DNA: TGCAGCGTCCGGACAGGCCGGGAGTACGAGCAGTACTTC.

The J gene is TRBJ1-5, the V gene TRBV19, with D possibly being TRBD1 (6 bases). V lost 2 bases and J 6 bases, leaving 11 bases between the germline ends. The CDR3 length is 14 residues. Germline CDR1 reads LNHDA; CDR2 reads SQIVND (reference sequence). CDR3 coding DNA: TGTGCCAGTAGTATAAGGGGGGGACGTCAGCCCCAGCATTTT. This gives the protein CASSIRGGRQPQHF.

CDR3 residues: CASSQDWTSGGIETQYF. The CDR3 nucleotides read TGCGCCAGCAGCCAAGATTGGACATCAGGGGGCATAGAGACCCAGTACTTC. The rearrangement joins TRBV4-3 to TRBJ2-5; 8 bases agree with TRBD1. With V trimmed by 0 bases and J by 4 bases, 10 bases remained unmatched. The length of the CDR3 is 17 residues. Germline CDR1 and CDR2: LGHNA and YSLEER.

The V gene is TRBV19, the J gene TRBJ2-1; the match to TRBD1 covers 10 bases. This CDR3 spans 15 amino acids. Trimming took 3 bases from V and 7 from J; bases not matched to a gene: 6. Germline V gene lookup returns CDR1 LNHDA and CDR2 SQIVND (reference sequence). CDR3 amino acids: CASSIEGQGWNEQFF. The CDR3 bases are TGTGCCAGTAGTATCGAGGGACAGGGGTGGAATGAGCAGTTCTTC.

This rearrangement joins TRBV15 to TRBJ2-3, with 7 bases matching TRBD2. This CDR3 comprises 15 residues. Germline V gene lookup returns CDR1 LNHNV and CDR2 YYDKDF (reference sequence). V was clipped by 2 bases and J by 2 bases; unmatched bases: 4. As DNA, the CDR3 is TGTGCCACCAGCAGACCCCGGGGGGACACAGATACGCAGTATTTT. Protein product: CATSRPRGDTDTQYF.

This clone has only a few counts. This chain connects TRBV11-2 to TRBJ2-7; D is uncertain. V lost 5 bases and J 7 bases, leaving 15 bases between the germline ends. Germline V gives CDR1 SGHAT, CDR2 FQNNGV. The CDR3 sequence is 13 residues long. In DNA form, the CDR3 reads TGTGCCAGCAGCGGCCTCAGAGAGAGGGAGCAGTACTTC. Amino acid sequence: CASSGLREREQYF.

The J gene is TRBJ2-7, the V gene TRBV28; 8 nucleotides match TRBD1. This CDR3 has 14 residues. Germline CDR1 and CDR2: MDHEN and SYDVKM. The V and J ends lost 7 bases and 1 base, in that order; junction bases with no gene match: 6. CDR3 sequence: CASTPTGESYEQYF. Written as DNA, the CDR3 is TGTGCCAGCACCCCGACAGGGGAGTCCTACGAGCAGTACTTC.